This T cell receptor beta chain was found in a study of blood T cell repertoires in COVID-19. Study as a whole: Whether acute or convalescent, the COVID-19 samples came from the United States, Italy and Spain. In each case, the material was cDNA or gDNA derived from T cells, B-cell-depleted T cells, or PBMCs.

The ends were cut back, 2 bases at V and 6 bases at J, with 5 bases in the middle. This CDR3 has 12 residues. Original analysis: The assay estimated nucleated cells by amplifying reference gene primers. Assay: immunoSEQ multiplex PCR; the TCRdb copy retains only in-frame clones and omits some. V, J and clone size are those of that table, while D and trimming were read from the DNA. The sample consists of approximately 210,000 clones, 89% of them appearing once. The sample taken for sequencing was peripheral blood. The chain has TRBV12-3 or TRBV12-4 and TRBJ1-5, with unresolved D. This TCR was recovered from a woman between 35 and 50 years old with acute or convalescent COVID-19. The CDR3 DNA reads as TGTGCCAGCAGTTTACCAGGTCAGCCCCAGCATTTT. This codes for CASSLPGQPQHF.